This TCR beta chain was captured by sequencing in a study of OX40 agonist ivuxolimab in advanced cancers. General study points: Researchers report that CD8+ T cells had, on average, more expanded clones than CD4+. Near-lowest levels of clonal expansion characterized partial responders at 0.1-3.0 mg/kg.

TCRdb keeps only in-frame clones here, not all; method: immunoSEQ multiplex PCR. The sample lists 25,000 to 30,000 clones; approximately 91% were seen once. Per the germline V gene, CDR1 is SGHRS and CDR2 is YFSETQ. The CDR3 loop spans 19 amino acids. The V segment lost 2 bases and the J segment 6 bases; nucleotides outside the gene matches: 16. A remark on this clone: The antigen is undetermined.

The chain joins TRBV5-1 to TRBJ2-1; 11 bases are shared with TRBD2. Sample: CD4+ or CD8+ T cells sorted from blood, taken in a trial of the OX40 agonist ivuxolimab. This clonotype was obtained from an adult with an advanced solid tumor such as melanoma, head and neck, liver or kidney cancer. In DNA, the CDR3 is TGCGCCAGCAGCTTTGGCCAGGGTAGCGGGAGGGGGGCTCTCAATGAGCAGTTCTTC. Translated: CASSFGQGSGRGALNEQFF.